The 23 T cell receptor beta chains in this list originate from one sample, sequenced in a study of T cells after yellow fever vaccination. TCRdb processed the 5' RACE reads anew with MiXCR; each CDR3 protein has one entry. Of 350,000 to 550,000 distinct CDR3 sequences in the sample, around 20% were seen once. The material sequenced was PBMCs, taken before the yellow fever booster vaccination. The receptor source for this set is a man younger than 35 who received the YFV17D yellow fever vaccine.

The chain has TRBV4-3 and TRBJ2-2; D remains unclear. Looked up from germline, CDR1 is LGHNA and CDR2 is YSLEER. CDR3 length equals 15 residues. The V gene lost 1 base and the J gene lost 4 bases, with 10 bases spanning the gap. The CDR3 region has the DNA TGCGCCAGCAGCCAAGCCTTGGTATTCACCGGGGAGCTGTTTTTT. As protein: CASSQALVFTGELFF.

This clonotype was picked up a small number of times. The chain is built from TRBV15 and TRBJ2-3; D may be TRBD1 (5 bases). From germline, CDR1 is LNHNV and CDR2 YYDKDF (reference sequence). The germline V and J ends were trimmed by 3 bases and 4 bases, with 8 bases remaining between them. CDR3 size: 13 residues. CDR3 residues: CATSRVTADTQYF. As DNA, the CDR3 is TGTGCCACCAGCAGGGTGACAGCAGATACGCAGTATTTT.

The chain is built from TRBV11-2 and TRBJ2-3, with D possibly matching TRBD2 (6 bases). Germline V lookup: CDR1 SGHAT, CDR2 FQNNGV. Deletions cut 5 bases from V and 2 bases from J, with 14 bases between. CDR3 length equals 15 residues. Here the CDR3 reads CASSAGGQITDTQYF. CDR3 nucleotides: TGTGCCAGCAGCGCCGGGGGTCAGATCACAGATACGCAGTATTTT.

In its sample, this clonotype ranks as medium-sized. This chain links TRBV9 with TRBJ2-5; maybe TRBD2 (6 bases). This CDR3 region has 14 residues. From germline, CDR1 is SGDLS and CDR2 YYNGEE. V gave up 0 bases and J gave up 3 bases, with 9 bases separating them. The CDR3 nucleotides read TGTGCCAGCAGCGTAGCGGGGGTTGAAGAGACCCAGTACTTC. Its translation: CASSVAGVEETQYF.

This chain joins TRBV5-1 and TRBJ1-2; no clear D gene. The CDR3 totals 14 residues. V lost 1 base and J 0 bases, leaving 7 bases between the germline ends. CDR1 SGHRS and CDR2 YFSETQ come from the germline V gene. The CDR3 region is CASSLSTANYGYTF. CDR3 bases: TGCGCCAGCAGCTTGAGCACCGCTAACTATGGCTACACCTTC.

The V gene is TRBV4-1, the J gene TRBJ2-7, with TRBD2 matching 11 bases. Trimming at V came to 1 base and at J to 3 bases, leaving 2 bases not matched to a gene. Germline V gives CDR1 MGHRA, CDR2 YSYEKL. The CDR3 loop spans 15 amino acids. This CDR3 reads CASSQGLAGNYEQYF. The CDR3 DNA reads as TGCGCCAGCAGCCAAGGACTAGCGGGGAACTACGAGCAGTACTTC.

There are a few counts of this clonotype. The chain links TRBV6-6 to TRBJ2-7; 9 positions match TRBD2. This CDR3 has 16 amino acids. Looked up from germline, CDR1 is MNHNY and CDR2 is SVGAGI (reference sequence). Trimming at V came to 2 bases and at J to 7 bases, leaving 12 bases not matched to a gene. The CDR3 spells CASSYPSSGLAKEQYF. In DNA form, the CDR3 reads TGTGCCAGCAGTTACCCATCCTCGGGACTAGCTAAAGAGCAGTACTTC.

This clonotype was picked up a small number of times. This chain uses TRBV7-8 with TRBJ2-4; no definite D call. The V and J ends lost 4 bases and 1 base respectively, with 8 bases between them. The V gene's germline CDR1 is SGHVS and CDR2 FQNEAQ. The length of the CDR3 is 14 residues. Here the CDR3 DNA reads TGTGCCAGCAGCTCGGGTTTGGCCAAAAACATTCAGTACTTC. Residues: CASSSGLAKNIQYF.

This clonotype was observed a handful of times. The V call is TRBV12-3 or TRBV12-4, the J call TRBJ2-4, with D hard to call. V was trimmed by 7 bases and J by 0 bases, leaving 1 base between them. CDR3 length equals 11 residues. CDR3 residues: CASKAKNIQYF. The DNA of the CDR3 is TGTGCCAGCAAAGCCAAAAACATTCAGTACTTC.

As DNA, the CDR3 is TGTGCCAGCAGTTTGTACCAGGCCACTTTAGATACGCAGTATTTT. It yields the protein CASSLYQATLDTQYF. V usage is TRBV12-3 or TRBV12-4 and J usage is TRBJ2-3; D is unresolved. The CDR3 runs to 15 residues. Trimming left V 3 bases short and J 5 bases short, with 15 bases between.

This clonotype was observed many times. The rearrangement links TRBV20-1 to TRBJ1-2; 9 positions agree with TRBD1. The CDR3 consists of 12 residues. The J segment lost 8 bases and the V segment lost 5 bases, leaving 6 bases of the junction unmatched. CDR1 is DFQATT and CDR2 is SNEGSKA in the germline V gene (reference sequence). In DNA, the CDR3 is TGCAGTGCTCATTGGACAGGGGTCGGCTACACCTTC. Amino acid sequence: CSAHWTGVGYTF.

Only a few counts were recorded for this clonotype. The chain couples TRBV4-2 to TRBJ2-1; 9 nucleotides match TRBD2. This CDR3 region has 15 residues. Germline CDR1 is LGHNA and CDR2 is YNFKEQ. After removal of 3 bases from V and 8 bases from J, the junction contained 8 bases not matched to a gene. In DNA, the CDR3 is TGTGCCAGCAGCCATTCTAGCGGGGTGTTGGATGAGCAGTTCTTC. Translating it yields CASSHSSGVLDEQFF.

This clonotype has a handful of counts. The chain joins TRBV7-2 to TRBJ2-7; TRBD1 agrees at 8 bases. Trimming took 5 bases from V and 3 from J; bases not matched to a gene: 9. The CDR3 runs 15 residues. Germline-derived CDR1 and CDR2 are SGHTA and FQGNSA. CDR3 sequence: CASSIRTGFNYEQYF. The CDR3 nucleotides are TGTGCCAGCAGCATACGGACAGGGTTCAACTACGAGCAGTACTTC.

This clonotype was counted a few times. J is TRBJ2-1 and V is TRBV7-9; D uncertain. Germline V lookup: CDR1 SEHNR, CDR2 FQNEAQ (reference sequence). Deletions cut 5 bases from V and 0 bases from J, with 8 bases between. The CDR3 covers 14 residues. CDR3 in DNA: TGTGCCAGCAGCCTGGGCCACTCCTACAATGAGCAGTTCTTC. It codes for CASSLGHSYNEQFF. Full variable domain (missing parts from reference TRBV7-9 and TRBJ2-1): DTGVSQNPRHKITKRGQNVTFRCDPISEHNRLYWYRQTLGQGPEFLTYFQNEAQLEKSRLLSDRFSAERPKGSFSTLEIQRTEQGDSAMYLCASSLGHSYNEQFFGPGTRLTVL.

The gene calls are TRBV6-2 or TRBV6-3 and TRBJ2-5; possible D gene TRBD2, 6 bases. Germline V CDR1 and CDR2: MNHEY, SVGEGT. The CDR3 runs to 11 residues. Trimming pared 8 bases from V and 2 bases from J, leaving 6 bases between. The CDR3 DNA reads TGTGCCAGCGGGAGGCAAGAGACCCAGTACTTC. It yields the protein CASGRQETQYF.

This clonotype was detected a few times. The CDR3, as DNA: TGTGCCAGCAGGTCGGGACAGGTAGAGACCCAGTACTTC. Translation gives CASRSGQVETQYF. The chain has TRBV6-5 and TRBJ2-5; TRBD1 aligns across 8 bases. The CDR3 is made up of 13 amino acids. Per germline, CDR1 MNHEY and CDR2 SVGAGI. Germline trimming cut 6 bases from V and 4 bases from J; bases unmatched to any gene: 4.

V usage is TRBV5-1 and J usage is TRBJ2-3, with 7 bases lining up with TRBD1. Germline assignment: CDR1 SGHRS and CDR2 YFSETQ. This CDR3 contains 15 residues. V dropped 0 bases and J dropped 5; count of bases not matched to a gene: 6. This CDR3 is CASSLAGGRQDTQYF. The CDR3 DNA follows: TGCGCCAGCAGCTTGGCAGGGGGAAGACAAGATACGCAGTATTTT.

This clonotype has just a few counts. This chain joins TRBV28 and TRBJ1-1, with TRBD1 as a possible D gene (5 bases). Trimming shortened V by 3 bases and J by 8 bases, and 16 bases separated the two germline ends. Germline V gene data show CDR1 as MDHEN and CDR2 as SYDVKM. The CDR3 is made up of 14 amino acids. The CDR3 sequence is CASSFHGGSAEAFF. The CDR3 coding sequence is TGTGCCAGCAGTTTTCACGGGGGATCTGCCGAAGCTTTCTTT.

The chain uses TRBV29-1 and TRBJ1-5; TRBD1 agrees at 8 bases. Germline loops: CDR1 SQVTM, CDR2 ANQGSEA. The CDR3 is made up of 16 amino acids. Unmatched junction bases numbered 11, after V lost 6 bases and J lost 1 base. DNA for the CDR3: TGCAGCGTCGCATACTCAGGGGGCGGGAGCAATCAGCCCCAGCATTTT. Amino acids: CSVAYSGGGSNQPQHF.

This clonotype has just a few counts. The V call is TRBV11-2, the J call TRBJ2-1; 13 positions match TRBD2. The CDR3 is 17 amino acids. V shed 3 bases and J 3 bases; nucleotides not matched to a gene: 5. From germline, CDR1 is SGHAT and CDR2 FQNNGV. This chain's CDR3 is CASSFTSGGVDYNEQFF. CDR3 coding DNA: TGTGCCAGCAGCTTTACTAGCGGGGGGGTGGACTACAATGAGCAGTTCTTC.

J is TRBJ1-5 and V is TRBV12-3 or TRBV12-4, with D possibly matching TRBD1 (5 bases). With 5 bases removed from V and 6 bases from J, the gap between germline ends came to 17 bases. The CDR3 runs 15 residues. This chain's CDR3 is CASSPLGRSGQPQHF. CDR3 DNA: TGTGCCAGCAGTCCTCTGGGACGGTCCGGTCAGCCCCAGCATTTT.

J is TRBJ1-3 and V is TRBV7-9; the D is unclear. Looked up from germline, CDR1 is SEHNR and CDR2 is FQNEAQ (reference sequence). The CDR3 has 14 residues. V dropped 3 bases and J dropped 0 bases, with 6 bases sitting between them. CDR3 residues: CASSFVSSGNTIYF. CDR3 bases: TGTGCCAGCAGCTTCGTGAGCTCTGGAAACACCATATATTTT. The full variable domain, with the rest looked up from reference TRBV7-9 and TRBJ1-3, is DTGVSQNPRHKITKRGQNVTFRCDPISEHNRLYWYRQTLGQGPEFLTYFQNEAQLEKSRLLSDRFSAERPKGSFSTLEIQRTEQGDSAMYLCASSFVSSGNTIYFGEGSWLTVV.

The gene calls are TRBV4-3 and TRBJ2-3; maybe TRBD1 (6 bases). The CDR3 loop spans 14 amino acids. The V gene lost 4 bases and the J gene lost 0 bases, with 8 bases spanning the gap. From germline, CDR1 is LGHNA and CDR2 YSLEER. The CDR3 DNA is TGCGCCAGCAGCCGGACAGTCAGCACAGATACGCAGTATTTT. This gives the protein CASSRTVSTDTQYF.